This section outlines one T cell receptor (beta chain) sequence together with its context. Its antigen is unidentified. Some clones are missing from TCRdb's copy, which holds only in-frame ones; the method was immunoSEQ multiplex PCR. Counted here are about 800,000 clones, 90% to 98% occurring once; the ten biggest clones make up less than 0.3%. The source of the sample is a study of shared clonotypes between healthy human individuals. Study-level information: Per-donor plates numbered three CD4 naive, three CD4 memory, two CD8 naive and one CD8 memory. Study-level points and caveats: Depth of sequencing was expected to influence donor clonotype sharing. Generally, estimated richness proved larger in naive subsets than it did in memory subsets.

CD45RO negativity and positive selection for CCR7 defined naive CD8 cells, a population that excluded terminally differentiated effector memory CD45RA+ cells. Germline assignment: CDR1 LGHNA and CDR2 YSLEER. The CDR3 consists of 13 residues. V lost 0 bases, J lost 11 bases, and 10 bases lay in between. The chain links TRBV4-3 to TRBJ1-4, with a possible D match to TRBD1 (5 bases). The sample comprised naive CD8+ T cells sorted from blood. This receptor was taken from a man aged 25-45 years in good health. This CDR3 is CASSQDLGEKLFF. CDR3 in DNA: TGCGCCAGCAGCCAAGATTTAGGGGAGAAACTGTTTTTT.